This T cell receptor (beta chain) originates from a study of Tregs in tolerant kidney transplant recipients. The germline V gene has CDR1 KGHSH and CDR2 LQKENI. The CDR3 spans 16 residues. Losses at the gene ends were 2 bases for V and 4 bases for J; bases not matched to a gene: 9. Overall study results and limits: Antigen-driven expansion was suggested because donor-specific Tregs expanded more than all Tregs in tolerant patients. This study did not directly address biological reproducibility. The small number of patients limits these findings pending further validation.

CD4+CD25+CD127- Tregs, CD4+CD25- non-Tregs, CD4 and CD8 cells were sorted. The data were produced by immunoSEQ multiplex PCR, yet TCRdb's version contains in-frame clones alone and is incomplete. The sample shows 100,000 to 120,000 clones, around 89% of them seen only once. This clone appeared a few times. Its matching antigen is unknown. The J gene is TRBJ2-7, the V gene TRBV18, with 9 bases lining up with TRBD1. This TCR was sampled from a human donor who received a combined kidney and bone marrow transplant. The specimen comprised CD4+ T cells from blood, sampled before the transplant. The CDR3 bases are TGTGCCAGCTCACCATTAACTACCGGGACAGGGTACGAGCAGTACTTC. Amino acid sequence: CASSPLTTGTGYEQYF. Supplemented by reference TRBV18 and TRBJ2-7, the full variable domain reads NAGVMQNPRHLVRRRGQEARLRCSPMKGHSHVYWYRQLPEEGLKFMVYLQKENIIDESGMPKERFSAEFPKEGPSILRIQQVVRGDSAAYFCASSPLTTGTGYEQYFGPGTRLTVT.